These 21 T cell receptor beta chains share one sample of origin, sequenced in a study of Ad26.COV2.S vaccination and SARS-CoV-2 variants. Assay: immunoSEQ multiplex PCR; the TCRdb copy retains only in-frame clones and omits some. The data hold about 400,000 clones, with approximately 83% observed a single time. The treatment is: over 15 received Ad26.COV2.S at low or high dose, single or two shots; a few received placebo; per-sample allocation not given. Repertoires come from day 63 after the first vaccine or placebo injection. The sample consisted of peripheral blood, taken in a trial of Ad26.COV2.S vaccine versus placebo. Source of these receptors: a person between 18 and 60 years old who received the Ad26.COV2.S COVID-19 vaccine or a placebo.

This sequence joins TRBV7-2 and TRBJ2-7, with 9 bases aligning to TRBD2. Germline V lookup: CDR1 SGHTA, CDR2 FQGNSA. The CDR3 covers 15 residues. With 5 bases clipped from V and 4 bases from J, the junction kept 9 bases outside the gene matches. CDR3 nucleotides: TGTGCCAGCAGCCCGCGGGAGGGCCTACGGTACGAGCAGTACTTC. Protein product: CASSPREGLRYEQYF.

In DNA, the CDR3 is TGTGCCAGCAGCTATTCCGGGACAGCTAACTCTGGAAACACCATATATTTT. This translates into CASSYSGTANSGNTIYF. The rearrangement joins TRBV7-8 to TRBJ1-3; the match to TRBD1 covers 7 bases. The V gene end was trimmed by 4 bases and the J gene end by 0 bases; junction bases not matched to a gene: 9. This CDR3 is built from 17 residues. Germline loops: CDR1 SGHVS, CDR2 FQNEAQ.

V gene TRBV9 combines with J gene TRBJ2-5; 7 bases map to TRBD1. Germline V gene data show CDR1 as SGDLS and CDR2 as YYNGEE. The CDR3 has 14 residues. The V gene end was trimmed by 5 bases and the J gene end by 5 bases; junction bases not matched to a gene: 9. The CDR3 sequence: CASSEGAFRETQYF. CDR3 nucleotide sequence: TGTGCCAGCAGTGAGGGGGCCTTTAGGGAGACCCAGTACTTC. Based on the CDR3 plus reference TRBV9 and TRBJ2-5, the full variable domain is DSGVTQTPKHLITATGQRVTLRCSPRSGDLSVYWYQQSLDQGLQFLIQYYNGEERAKGNILERFSAQQFPDLHSELNLSSLELGDSALYFCASSEGAFRETQYFGPGTRLLVL.

The chain joins TRBV14 to TRBJ1-6; 8 bases are shared with TRBD1. V shed 2 bases, J shed 10 bases, and the junction held 4 bases outside the gene matches. The CDR3 length is 14 residues. CDR1 and CDR2 from the germline V gene are SGHDN and FVKESK. For the CDR3, the DNA is TGTGCCAGCAGCCAATCCAGGGGGCGATCACCCCTCCACTTT. It yields the protein CASSQSRGRSPLHF.

The V call is TRBV4-1, the J call TRBJ2-3; D perhaps matches TRBD1 (8 bases). There are 18 residues in the CDR3. V gave up 0 bases and J gave up 2 bases, with 18 bases separating them. From germline, CDR1 is MGHRA and CDR2 YSYEKL. The CDR3 DNA sequence: TGCGCCAGCAGCCAAGAGGCCGACAGGGGAGGGAACACAGATACGCAGTATTTT. It specifies CASSQEADRGGNTDTQYF.

The V and J genes are TRBV27 and TRBJ2-7, with 8 bases that match TRBD1. The CDR3 runs 16 residues. CDR1 and CDR2 from the germline V gene are MNHEY and SMNVEV (reference sequence). The V gene end was trimmed by 5 bases and the J gene end by 6 bases; junction bases not matched to a gene: 15. In DNA form, the CDR3 reads TGTGCCAGCAGTGCCGATCCACAGGGTACAGGGGGCGAGCAGTACTTC. Residues: CASSADPQGTGGEQYF.

The chain employs TRBV7-2 and TRBJ2-6; D remains ambiguous. The CDR3 consists of 17 residues. V lost 6 bases to trimming and J lost 0 bases, with 15 bases between them. The germline gives CDR1 SGHTA, CDR2 FQGNSA. In DNA, the CDR3 is TGTGCCAGCAGGGCGAGGACGGTCCACTCTGGGGCCAACGTCCTGACTTTC. It translates to CASRARTVHSGANVLTF.

The V call is TRBV4-1, the J call TRBJ1-2, with a weak D call TRBD1 (6 bases). Trimming left V 4 bases short and J 5 bases short, with 14 bases between. Germline CDR1 reads MGHRA; CDR2 reads YSYEKL. The CDR3 spans 14 residues. This CDR3 reads CASSPRGGGYGYTF. The CDR3 DNA follows: TGCGCCAGCAGCCCCCGAGGGGGGGGGTATGGCTACACCTTC.

This rearrangement joins TRBV19 to TRBJ1-2; D might be TRBD1 (5 bases). Trimming stripped 2 bases from V and 7 bases from J, with 14 bases between. Germline V lookup: CDR1 LNHDA, CDR2 SQIVND (reference sequence). This CDR3 is 14 amino acids long. The CDR3 spells CASSILGTAIGYTF. The CDR3 DNA reads as TGTGCCAGTAGTATACTAGGGACGGCCATTGGCTACACCTTC.

This clone was recorded at least ten times. V usage is TRBV24-1 and J usage is TRBJ1-1; TRBD1 agrees at 8 bases. Germline V CDR1 and CDR2: KGHDR, SFDVKD. The V gene end was trimmed by 3 bases and the J gene end by 4 bases; junction bases not matched to a gene: 12. The CDR3 extends over 17 amino acids. As DNA, the CDR3 is TGTGCCACCAGTGATGCCGGGACAGGTCCAAAGGGCACTGAAGCTTTCTTT. This sequence encodes CATSDAGTGPKGTEAFF.

V gene TRBV20-1 combines with J gene TRBJ1-5, with 8 bases lining up with TRBD1. CDR3 length: 13 residues. The V and J ends lost 3 bases and 7 bases, in that order; junction bases with no gene match: 5. CDR1 and CDR2 (germline): DFQATT, SNEGSKA (reference sequence). CDR3: CSASQGAGQPQHF. The CDR3 nucleotides read TGCAGTGCTAGTCAGGGGGCCGGACAGCCCCAGCATTTT.

J is TRBJ2-7 and V is TRBV9; the D gene could be TRBD1 or TRBD2 (5 bases each). Between the trimmed V and J ends, which lost 4 bases and 7 bases, there was a span of 12 bases. Germline assignment: CDR1 SGDLS and CDR2 YYNGEE. CDR3 length: 12 amino acids. CDR3 in amino acids: CASSLGETEQYF. Here the CDR3 DNA reads TGTGCCAGCAGCTTGGGGGAGACGGAGCAGTACTTC.

In its sample, this clone was seen many times. The chain uses TRBV7-8 and TRBJ2-5; either TRBD1 or TRBD2 may fit D (6 bases each). Germline V gives CDR1 SGHVS, CDR2 FQNEAQ. Deletions cut 7 bases from V and 4 bases from J, with 22 bases between. CDR3 length equals 16 residues. Here the CDR3 DNA reads TGTGCCAGCAACCAAGTACCAAGGGGGGCCCCAGAGACCCAGTACTTC. Its protein is CASNQVPRGAPETQYF. The whole variable domain, filled in from reference TRBV7-8 and TRBJ2-5, reads GAGVSQSPRYKVAKRGQDVALRCDPISGHVSLFWYQQALGQGPEFLTYFQNEAQLDKSGLPSDRFFAERPEGSVSTLKIQRTQQEDSAVYLCASNQVPRGAPETQYFGPGTRLLVL.

The chain's CDR3 is CATSDSLGQDFEEAFF. Written as DNA, the CDR3 is TGTGCCACCAGTGATTCCCTTGGACAGGATTTCGAGGAAGCTTTCTTT. The chain carries TRBV24-1 and TRBJ1-1; 7 nucleotides match TRBD1. Trimming removed 2 bases from V and 8 bases from J; junction bases left unmatched: 13. Germline-derived CDR1 and CDR2 are KGHDR and SFDVKD. The CDR3 runs 16 residues.

CDR3 in DNA: TGTGCCAGCAGCTTAGTTGTAACAGGGAGGGAAAAACTGTTTTTT. This codes for CASSLVVTGREKLFF. The rearrangement links TRBV7-9 to TRBJ1-4; weak D call: TRBD1 (6 bases). The V and J ends lost 1 base and 8 bases respectively, with 14 bases between them. The CDR3 runs to 15 residues. Germline CDR1 is SEHNR and CDR2 is FQNEAQ (reference sequence).

The chain combines TRBV6-2 or TRBV6-3 with TRBJ2-5; no reliable D call. Germline V gene data show CDR1 as MNHEY and CDR2 as SVGEGT. Trimming removed 4 bases at V and 0 bases at J, with 9 bases between. This CDR3 contains 14 residues. The CDR3: CASSSQRYQETQYF. The CDR3 DNA reads as TGTGCCAGCAGTTCGCAACGGTACCAAGAGACCCAGTACTTC.

The J gene is TRBJ1-3, the V gene TRBV3-1 (or the pseudogene TRBV3-2), with TRBD1 as a possible D gene (5 bases). Trimming took off 3 bases at V and 0 bases at J, with 6 bases between the two ends. The CDR3 covers 14 residues. Per germline, CDR1 LGHDT and CDR2 YNNKEL (reference sequence). The CDR3 bases are TGTGCCAGCAGCCAGGGACCCTCTGGAAACACCATATATTTT. Encoded protein: CASSQGPSGNTIYF.

Only one count was recorded for this clone. This chain connects TRBV11-3 to TRBJ2-1; D gene unclear. The CDR3 covers 13 residues. The V gene's germline CDR1 is SGHNT and CDR2 YENEEA. V was clipped by 5 bases and J by 4 bases, with 9 bases between them. The CDR3 loop is CASSVLGYNEQFF. In nucleotides, the CDR3 is TGTGCCAGCAGCGTACTGGGTTACAATGAGCAGTTCTTC. Filled out from reference TRBV11-3 and TRBJ2-1, the complete variable domain reads EAGVVQSPRYKIIEKKQPVAFWCNPISGHNTLYWYLQNLGQGPELLIRYENEEAVDDSQLPKDRFSAERLKGVDSTLKIQPAELGDSAVYLCASSVLGYNEQFFGPGTRLTVL.

This chain connects TRBV18 to TRBJ1-2, with D possibly TRBD1 on 6 matching bases. V shed 4 bases and J shed 6 bases, with 12 bases lying between them. The CDR3 totals 13 residues. Germline-derived CDR1 and CDR2 are KGHSH and LQKENI. CDR3 coding DNA: TGTGCCAGCTCACTGGGGGGGCGGAATGGCTACACCTTC. This encodes CASSLGGRNGYTF.

This chain uses TRBV30 with TRBJ1-6; no definite D call. The germline CDR1 and CDR2 sequences are GTSNPN and SVGIG (reference sequence). The V gene lost 3 bases and the J gene lost 12 bases, with 12 bases spanning the gap. The CDR3 has 12 residues. The CDR3 region is CAWREPKIPLHF. CDR3 in DNA: TGTGCCTGGAGAGAACCGAAAATACCCCTCCACTTT.

The chain carries TRBV19 and TRBJ2-1, with 10 positions matching TRBD2. With 6 bases clipped from V and 7 bases from J, the junction kept 3 bases outside the gene matches. CDR3 length equals 13 residues. Germline V gene sequence: CDR1 LNHDA, CDR2 SQIVND (reference sequence). The CDR3 nucleotides read TGTGCCAGTAGACTAGCGGGACCTAATGAGCAGTTCTTC. This gives the protein CASRLAGPNEQFF.